This is a list of T cell receptor beta chains from one sample in a study of cytomegalovirus exposure and HLA in healthy donors. The data were produced by immunoSEQ multiplex PCR, yet TCRdb's version contains in-frame clones alone and is incomplete. This repertoire includes about 160,000 clones. What was sequenced was PBMCs. These receptors were taken from a woman aged 60-75 years in good health and CMV-seronegative. Both conserved end residues are trimmed from each CDR3.

V,CDR3
TRBV5-4,ASSPLQGNYGYT
TRBV27,ASALRARANYEQY
TRBV27,ASSRNTGQGLNEQY
TRBV5-6,ASSLSGGTGELF
TRBV18,ASSPYREGYT
TRBV7-9,ANSENDGELF
TRBV6-5,ASSYSDGGASQY
TRBV7-9,ASSLGGTVWEETQY
TRBV6-5,ASSGGRGQPQH
TRBV28,ASNHRGKRGTDTQY
TRBV6-4,ASSATWNTEAF
TRBV6-4,ASSPQGNTEAF
TRBV5-1,ASSPRRQGRAEAF
TRBV6-5,ASRGQLNTEAF
TRBV6-5,ASSYGTGTYEQY
TRBV2,ASSEAAGSSYNEQF
TRBV9,ASSEHGTRETQY
TRBV2,ANRRGRTIKETQY
TRBV7-2,ASSLFGGGPYNSPLH
TRBV19,ASSRASSYNEQF
TRBV10-2,ASSESMTSGRYNEQF
TRBV5-6,ASSLGTASYEQY
TRBV13,ASSLRAGRNTGELF
TRBV19,ASGPGQGAYEQY
TRBV10-2,ASSSQGLTEAF
TRBV7-8,ASSLFSGPGEAF
TRBV9,ASSARTGNEAF
TRBV6-1,ASSVSGGPNQPQH
TRBV10-3,AINPGQGASEQY
TRBV7-9,ASSSWTGGNYGYT
TRBV28,ASRGTWGYNTEAF
TRBV5-1,ASSTFGGQPQH
TRBV6-1,ASSEGTGGDGTEAF
TRBV4-1,ASMNRGLRTEAF
TRBV29-1,SVVDRGRYEQY
TRBV25-1,ASSELTRVYNEQF
TRBV6-4,ASSGTPSSYNEQF
TRBV7-9,ASSRAGGTPQEY
TRBV9,ASGGMTEAF
TRBV7-2,ASSLRTGADYGYT
TRBV13,ASSTRTGYGYT
TRBV9,ASSSSRDRAGYNEQF
TRBV5-6,ASSLMVGLAVYEQY